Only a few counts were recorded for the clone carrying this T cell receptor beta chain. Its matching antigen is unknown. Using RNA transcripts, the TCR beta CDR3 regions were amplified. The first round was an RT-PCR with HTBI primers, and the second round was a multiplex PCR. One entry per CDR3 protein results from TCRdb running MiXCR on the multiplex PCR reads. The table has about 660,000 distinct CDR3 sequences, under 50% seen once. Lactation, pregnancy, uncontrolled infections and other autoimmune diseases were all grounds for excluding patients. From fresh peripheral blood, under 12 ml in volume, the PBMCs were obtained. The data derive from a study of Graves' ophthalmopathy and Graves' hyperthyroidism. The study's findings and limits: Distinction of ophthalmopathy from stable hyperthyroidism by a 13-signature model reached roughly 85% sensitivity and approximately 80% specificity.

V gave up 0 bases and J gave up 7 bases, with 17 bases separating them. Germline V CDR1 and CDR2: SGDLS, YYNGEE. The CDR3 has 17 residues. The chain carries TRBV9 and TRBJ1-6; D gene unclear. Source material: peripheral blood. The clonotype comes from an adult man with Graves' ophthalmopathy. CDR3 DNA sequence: TGTGCCAGCAGCGTAGGGGCCGTAGGAAGCCCAAATTCACCCCTCCACTTT. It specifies CASSVGAVGSPNSPLHF.